This T cell receptor (beta chain) was profiled in a study of cytomegalovirus exposure and HLA in healthy donors. Looking at the study overall: Sequencing of some 190 million T cells in an earlier analysis found 100 million to 140 million unique TCR beta sequences.

Note on this clone: Antigen unknown.

PCR employed 60 Vbeta and 13 Jbeta primers. Profiled with immunoSEQ multiplex PCR; TCRdb holds only in-frame clones, not every one. Of about 190,000 clones in the sample, around 83% were seen once. Regarding the study as a whole: The authors later linked a missense DCLRE1C variant to TCR beta V- and J-gene trimming.

The TCR comes from a woman aged 35 to 49 in good health and CMV-seronegative. The material sequenced was PBMCs.

CDR3 region: CASSFAPLAGGPNEQFF. CDR3 DNA: TGTGCCAGCAGCTTTGCACCCCTAGCGGGAGGCCCGAATGAGCAGTTCTTC. The J gene is TRBJ2-1, the V gene TRBV7-6, with TRBD2 matching 11 bases. V gave up 3 bases and J gave up 7 bases; unmatched junction bases: 11. The CDR3 runs to 17 residues. Germline V gives CDR1 SGHVS, CDR2 FNYEAQ.